This T cell receptor (beta chain) originates from a study of shared clonotypes between healthy human individuals. Findings of the study overall: Few donors limited the genetic and exposure-history diversity represented. Larger richness was generally estimated for naive than memory subsets.

This CDR3 is 14 amino acids long. With 6 bases clipped from V and 4 bases from J, the junction kept 8 bases outside the gene matches. Germline values: CDR1 SGHDN, CDR2 FVKESK. Profiling relied on immunoSEQ multiplex PCR, and the TCRdb table lists in-frame clones only, not all of them. The table has 950,000 to 1,200,000 clones, 70% to 85% seen once. Everyone who donated was a Caucasian adult who lived in Nashville, Tennessee. Points on this clone: The antigen remains undetermined.

The sequenced sample was memory CD4+ T cells from PBMCs. Specified subset: CD45RA-negative fraction. This chain connects TRBV14 to TRBJ2-7; TRBD1 matches 8 bases. This TCR came from a man younger than 35 in good health. Some clones in this sample may be carry-over from other donors' samples. In DNA, the CDR3 is TGTGCCAGCAGTCGGACAGGGAAACAGTACGAGCAGTACTTC. This sequence encodes CASSRTGKQYEQYF.